This record concerns one TCR beta chain sequence. The method was immunoSEQ multiplex PCR; TCRdb's version includes in-frame clones alone and lacks a portion of them. The sample yields about 310,000 clones, around 90% seen once. This record comes from a study of blood T cell repertoires in COVID-19. With 2 bases clipped from V and 4 bases from J, the junction kept 6 bases outside the gene matches. The CDR3 extends over 14 amino acids. Per the germline V gene, CDR1 is SGHDT and CDR2 is YYEEEE. This clonotype originated in a woman in her 40s with COVID-19, enrolled during active disease. The rearrangement joins TRBV5-6 to TRBJ2-7; 7 nucleotides align to TRBD1. Material for sequencing was peripheral blood. The CDR3 bases are TGTGCCAGCAGCTTCGACAGGGTGTCATACGAGCAGTACTTC. It encodes CASSFDRVSYEQYF.